This T cell receptor beta chain was captured by sequencing in a study of blood T cells in healthy people across ages. Trimming removed 3 bases at V and 4 bases at J, with 13 bases between. Germline CDR1 MDHEN, CDR2 SYDVKM. The CDR3 is 15 residues long. Primed by a sample-barcoded 5' primer and a J-beta primer mix, a second PCR proceeded for about 6 to 12 cycles. TCRdb analysed the 5' RACE reads with MiXCR anew, one entry per CDR3 protein. Of some 690,000 distinct CDR3 sequences in the sample, 22% were seen once. Sequencing was performed on blood. The V gene is TRBV28, the J gene TRBJ2-1; D is perhaps TRBD1 or TRBD2 (6 bases each). This receptor was taken from a man in his 70s in good health. The CDR3 bases are TGTGCCAGCAGTTTGACGGGGGCCACTTACAATGAGCAGTTCTTC. Translation gives CASSLTGATYNEQFF.